This T cell receptor beta chain was sequenced in a study of identical twins. Template switching added a universal primer binding site, and final cDNA carried unique molecular identifiers. MiXCR, run by TCRdb on the 5' RACE reads, gives a single entry per CDR3 protein. The profile shows more than 400,000 distinct CDR3 sequences, over 12% of them singletons. This clonotype has at least ten counts. Germline-derived CDR1 and CDR2 are SGHAT and FQNNGV. There are 14 residues in the CDR3. Unmatched junction bases numbered 2, after V lost 3 bases and J lost 6 bases. The sample was also linked to a second study, of yellow fever vaccine responses in identical twins.

The clonotype was recovered from a woman aged 18 to 35 in good health. The rearrangement joins TRBV11-2 to TRBJ2-1; 10 bases fit TRBD2. Sequencing was performed on CD4+ T cells sorted from blood. CDR3 amino acids: CASSFLAGVNEQFF. As DNA, the CDR3 is TGTGCCAGCAGCTTTCTAGCGGGGGTCAATGAGCAGTTCTTC.